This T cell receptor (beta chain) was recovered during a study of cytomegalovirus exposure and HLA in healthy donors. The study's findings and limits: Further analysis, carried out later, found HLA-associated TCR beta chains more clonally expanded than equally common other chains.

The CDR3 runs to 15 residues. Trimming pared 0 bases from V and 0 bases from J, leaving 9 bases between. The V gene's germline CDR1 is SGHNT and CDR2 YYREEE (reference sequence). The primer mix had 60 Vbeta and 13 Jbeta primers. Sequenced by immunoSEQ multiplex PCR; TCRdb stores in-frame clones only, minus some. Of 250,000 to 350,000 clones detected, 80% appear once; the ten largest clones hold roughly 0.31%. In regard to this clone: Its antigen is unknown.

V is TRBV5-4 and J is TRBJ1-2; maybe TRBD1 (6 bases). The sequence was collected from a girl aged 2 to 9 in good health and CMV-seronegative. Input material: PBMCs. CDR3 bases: TGTGCCAGCAGCTTGGACGGGACAACTAACTATGGCTACACCTTC. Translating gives CASSLDGTTNYGYTF.